Only a few counts were recorded for the clone carrying this T cell receptor beta chain. This specimen belongs to a study of blood T cells in healthy people across ages. Study-wide background: Per two T cells, template switching captured roughly one barcoded beta molecule.

A second roughly 6 to 11 cycle PCR used barcoded and J-beta primers. TCRdb ran MiXCR on the 5' RACE reads and lists one entry per CDR3 protein. The profile shows 910,000 or so distinct CDR3 sequences, about 51% of them singletons. The V gene's germline CDR1 is SGHTA and CDR2 FQGNSA. The CDR3 extends over 14 amino acids. V was cut by 2 bases and J by 1 base, with 7 bases left in between. The specimen sequenced was blood. The clonotype was recovered from a woman aged 60-70 years in good health. The rearrangement links TRBV7-2 to TRBJ2-3, with D hard to call. The CDR3 reads CASSLQPRTDTQYF. Written as DNA, the CDR3 is TGTGCCAGCAGCTTACAGCCCCGCACAGATACGCAGTATTTT.